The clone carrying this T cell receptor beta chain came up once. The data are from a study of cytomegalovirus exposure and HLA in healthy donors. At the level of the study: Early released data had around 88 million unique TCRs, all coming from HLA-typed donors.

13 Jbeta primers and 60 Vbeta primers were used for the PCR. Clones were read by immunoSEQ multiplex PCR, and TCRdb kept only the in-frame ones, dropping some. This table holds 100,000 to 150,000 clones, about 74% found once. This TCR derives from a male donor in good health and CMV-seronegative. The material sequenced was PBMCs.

The CDR3 nucleotides read TGTGCCAGCAGCTTAGTAAGATCGGCAGGGGGCGCGAGCGGGGACATTCAGTACTTC. Translation: CASSLVRSAGGASGDIQYF. The chain couples TRBV7-2 to TRBJ2-4, with TRBD1 as a possible D gene (8 bases). The CDR3 is made up of 19 amino acids. Trimming took 1 base from V and 8 from J, leaving 27 bases between them. The germline gives CDR1 SGHTA, CDR2 FQGNSA.